Presented here are 26 T cell receptor beta chains from one specimen sequenced in a study of glioma-infiltrating T cells after dendritic cell vaccination. Some clones are missing from TCRdb's copy, which holds only in-frame ones; the method was immunoSEQ multiplex PCR. In the table there are about 73,000 clones, over 70% of which are singletons. The input for sequencing was blood, taken before dendritic cell vaccination. Source of these receptors: a human donor with glioblastoma.

This chain uses TRBV6-6 with TRBJ1-3, with 8 bases aligning to TRBD1. This CDR3 spans 15 amino acids. The germline gives CDR1 MNHNY, CDR2 SVGAGI (reference sequence). Losses at the gene ends were 6 bases for V and 1 base for J; bases not matched to a gene: 5. The CDR3 bases are TGTGCCAGCAGAGACACAGGGGGTTCTGGAAACACCATATATTTT. Translating gives CASRDTGGSGNTIYF.

This chain joins TRBV19 and TRBJ1-5; TRBD1 agrees at 7 bases. Germline V gene sequence: CDR1 LNHDA, CDR2 SQIVND (reference sequence). V trimming: 4 bases; J trimming: 0 bases; junction bases outside the gene matches: 6. The CDR3 runs 16 residues. In DNA, the CDR3 is TGTGCCAGTAGTAATTTAGGGGGCAATAGCAATCAGCCCCAGCATTTT. Protein sequence: CASSNLGGNSNQPQHF.

The chain links TRBV5-6 to TRBJ2-7; D is possibly TRBD2 (6 bases). CDR1 and CDR2 from the germline V gene are SGHDT and YYEEEE. V lost 0 bases and J 1 base, leaving 11 bases between the germline ends. The CDR3 totals 15 residues. The CDR3 here is CASSLASGTSYEQYF. The CDR3 DNA sequence: TGTGCCAGCAGCTTGGCGTCAGGGACTTCCTACGAGCAGTACTTC.

This clone has only a few counts. The chain combines TRBV7-2 with TRBJ1-5, with a tentative D call TRBD1 (5 bases). CDR3 length equals 17 residues. V lost 5 bases to trimming and J lost 10 bases, with 27 bases between them. Germline loops: CDR1 SGHTA, CDR2 FQGNSA. CDR3 residues: CASSLSGLGGKVYPQHF. CDR3 DNA sequence: TGTGCCAGCAGCCTCAGCGGGTTGGGGGGGAAAGTGTATCCCCAGCATTTT.

This clone was found once. The DNA for the CDR3 is TGTGCCTGGGGGACAGGGTTAAGTCAGCCCCAGCATTTT. It is translated as CAWGTGLSQPQHF. The chain uses TRBV30 and TRBJ1-5, with TRBD1 matching 9 bases. The CDR3 runs 13 residues. The V segment lost 5 bases and the J segment 6 bases; nucleotides outside the gene matches: 5. Germline loops: CDR1 GTSNPN, CDR2 SVGIG (reference sequence).

V usage is TRBV7-9 and J usage is TRBJ1-6; D unclear. The CDR3 length is 14 residues. Germline values: CDR1 SEHNR, CDR2 FQNEAQ (reference sequence). V lost 4 bases, J lost 10 bases, and 14 bases lay in between. CDR3 in DNA: TGTGCCAGCAGCTCGGGATTTATTGGCTCACCCCTCCACTTT. Its translation: CASSSGFIGSPLHF.

The genes are TRBV19 and TRBJ1-3, with 8 bases aligning to TRBD1. V lost 10 bases and J lost 0; bases outside the gene matches: 14. The germline V gene has CDR1 LNHDA and CDR2 SQIVND (reference sequence). The CDR3 totals 17 residues. DNA for the CDR3: TGTGCCACCTTGAGGGGGGACAGGACGAGCTCTGGAAACACCATATATTTT. It is translated as CATLRGDRTSSGNTIYF.

The chain is built from TRBV25-1 and TRBJ2-1; 11 nucleotides align to TRBD1. J lost 1 base, V lost 4 bases, and 6 bases had no gene match. The CDR3 spans 17 residues. The V gene's germline CDR1 is MGHDK and CDR2 SYGVNS. In DNA, the CDR3 is TGTGCCAGCAGTGCAGGGACAGGGGGTGCTTCCTACAATGAGCAGTTCTTC. Translation: CASSAGTGGASYNEQFF.

This clone was seen a handful of times. The chain joins TRBV4-2 to TRBJ1-6; no clear D gene. Trimming took off 0 bases at V and 7 bases at J, with 7 bases between the two ends. Germline V gene lookup returns CDR1 LGHNA and CDR2 YNFKEQ. The CDR3 covers 14 residues. Here the CDR3 reads CASSQDGGNSPLHF. In nucleotides, the CDR3 is TGTGCCAGCAGCCAAGACGGAGGGAATTCACCCCTCCACTTT.

The chain carries TRBV14 and TRBJ2-1; 7 bases line up with TRBD1. Unmatched junction bases numbered 5, after V lost 4 bases and J lost 5 bases. This CDR3 region has 14 residues. In germline, CDR1 is SGHDN, CDR2 FVKESK. The CDR3 loop is CASSLRTGNNEQFF. The CDR3 nucleotides read TGTGCCAGCAGCCTTCGGACAGGAAACAATGAGCAGTTCTTC.

The rearrangement joins TRBV7-9 to TRBJ1-3; D uncertain. V lost 7 bases, J lost 0 bases, and 10 bases lay in between. Germline CDR1 reads SEHNR; CDR2 reads FQNEAQ (reference sequence). The CDR3 covers 14 residues. CDR3 DNA: TGTGCCAGCAACCCAGTCAGCTCTGGAAACACCATATATTTT. Its translation is CASNPVSSGNTIYF.

This clone is a singleton in its sample. The V call is TRBV21-1, the J call TRBJ2-3; the table assigns TRBD2, which was not confirmed against the DNA. TRBV21-1 is a documented pseudogene. The CDR3 is made up of 19 amino acids. As DNA, the CDR3 is TGTGCCAGCAGCCCCCCAGAGCCCGGCAGGGAGGGAACCACAGATACGCAGTATTTT. Protein sequence: CASSPPEPGREGTTDTQYF.

The chain employs TRBV18 and TRBJ1-1; 7 nucleotides align to TRBD1. The V and J ends lost 5 bases and 2 bases, in that order; junction bases with no gene match: 8. The germline gives CDR1 KGHSH, CDR2 LQKENI. The CDR3 extends over 15 amino acids. CDR3 bases: TGTGCCAGCTCATCTACGACAGGGAGTAACACTGAAGCTTTCTTT. Protein product: CASSSTTGSNTEAFF.

This CDR3 is CASSLGTGGLETQYF. CDR3 nucleotides: TGTGCCAGCAGCTTAGGGACAGGGGGGTTAGAGACCCAGTACTTC. This chain uses TRBV7-9 with TRBJ2-5, with 10 bases lining up with TRBD1. The CDR3 is made up of 15 amino acids. The J segment lost 4 bases and the V segment lost 1 base, leaving 3 bases of the junction unmatched. Germline-derived CDR1 and CDR2 are SEHNR and FQNEAQ (reference sequence).

This chain joins TRBV6-1 and TRBJ2-7; D remains unclear. V was pared by 2 bases and J by 0 bases, with 8 bases between. The CDR3 is made up of 14 amino acids. Germline lookup yields CDR1 MNHNS and CDR2 SASEGT. CDR3 DNA: TGTGCCAGCAGTGAACAGGTTCACTCCTACGAGCAGTACTTC. Translating it yields CASSEQVHSYEQYF.

The chain carries TRBV27 and TRBJ2-1; 8 positions agree with TRBD2. This CDR3 spans 16 amino acids. The germline gives CDR1 MNHEY, CDR2 SMNVEV (reference sequence). The trim removed 5 bases at V and 3 bases at J, leaving 9 bases unmatched. CDR3 sequence (DNA): TGTGCCAGCAGTCAGACTAGCGCGGGAGGCTACAATGAGCAGTTCTTC. It codes for CASSQTSAGGYNEQFF.

This chain connects TRBV2 to TRBJ2-2; 10 bases fit TRBD2. Unmatched junction bases numbered 9, after V lost 11 bases and J lost 0 bases. The CDR3 loop spans 16 amino acids. Germline loops: CDR1 SNHLY, CDR2 FYNNEI. The CDR3 DNA reads TGTGCCGCGGGGGGAGCGGGAGGGCCGAACACCGGGGAGCTGTTTTTT. Amino acids: CAAGGAGGPNTGELFF.

J is TRBJ2-7 and V is TRBV6-6; possibly TRBD2 for D (6 bases). V was shortened by 2 bases and J by 2 bases, with 10 bases between the two germline ends. The CDR3 covers 14 residues. Germline CDR1 and CDR2: MNHNY and SVGAGI (reference sequence). DNA of the CDR3: TGTGCCAGCAGTTACGGCGGGGTGGCCTACGAGCAGTACTTC. Translated, it gives CASSYGGVAYEQYF.

The V and J genes are TRBV15 and TRBJ1-1, with D uncertain. V was cut by 4 bases and J by 0 bases, with 9 bases left in between. The CDR3 consists of 14 residues. Germline V lookup: CDR1 LNHNV, CDR2 YYDKDF (reference sequence). CDR3 region: CATSKGDMNTEAFF. CDR3 bases: TGTGCCACCAGCAAAGGAGATATGAACACTGAAGCTTTCTTT.

The V gene is TRBV19, the J gene TRBJ2-5; TRBD2 matches 9 bases. The CDR3 has 15 residues. Germline values: CDR1 LNHDA, CDR2 SQIVND (reference sequence). The trim removed 6 bases at V and 4 bases at J, leaving 9 bases unmatched. Here the CDR3 reads CASSARGRAGETQYF. The CDR3 DNA sequence: TGTGCCAGTAGCGCACGCGGGAGGGCAGGAGAGACCCAGTACTTC.

This clone was seen more than once but under ten times. The rearrangement uses TRBV11-2 and TRBJ2-5; no reliable D call. The CDR3 extends over 13 amino acids. Deletions cut 9 bases from V and 0 bases from J, with 11 bases between. Per germline, CDR1 SGHAT and CDR2 FQNNGV. The CDR3 DNA follows: TGTGCCAGTAAGAGCGAGTACCAAGAGACCCAGTACTTC. It is translated as CASKSEYQETQYF.

The genes are TRBV5-1 and TRBJ2-1; D not resolved. Germline lookup yields CDR1 SGHRS and CDR2 YFSETQ. CDR3 length equals 15 residues. Trimming removed 0 bases at V and 12 bases at J, with 19 bases between. The CDR3 spells CASSLGDGSTMTQFF. The CDR3 DNA follows: TGCGCCAGCAGCTTGGGTGACGGGTCAACAATGACGCAGTTCTTC.

The rearrangement links TRBV25-1 to TRBJ1-1, with D tentatively TRBD1 (6 bases). V lost 7 bases and J 4 bases, leaving 13 bases between the germline ends. Germline CDR1 is MGHDK and CDR2 is SYGVNS. This CDR3 region has 13 residues. CDR3 bases: TGTGCCAGCATTGTAGGGGGTGGCACTGAAGCTTTCTTT. Translated, it gives CASIVGGGTEAFF.

This clone was observed a single time. The chain combines TRBV30 with TRBJ1-2, with 10 bases matching TRBD1. From germline, CDR1 is GTSNPN and CDR2 SVGIG (reference sequence). The J segment lost 6 bases and the V segment lost 2 bases, leaving 3 bases of the junction unmatched. The CDR3 runs to 13 residues. The CDR3 nucleotides are TGTGCCTGGAGTCCGACAGGGGGCGATGGCTACACCTTC. Translating it yields CAWSPTGGDGYTF.

This rearrangement joins TRBV5-1 to TRBJ2-1; D gene ambiguous. Germline V gives CDR1 SGHRS, CDR2 YFSETQ. The CDR3 extends over 13 amino acids. Trimming pared 3 bases from V and 4 bases from J, leaving 8 bases between. This CDR3 reads CASSWSGYNEQFF. CDR3 coding DNA: TGCGCCAGCAGCTGGAGTGGGTACAATGAGCAGTTCTTC.

This chain links TRBV19 with TRBJ2-5, with 7 bases fitting TRBD1. From germline, CDR1 is LNHDA and CDR2 SQIVND (reference sequence). V shed 3 bases, J shed 4 bases, and the junction held 14 bases outside the gene matches. This CDR3 region has 17 residues. The CDR3 loop reads CASSILSGTVPLETQYF. DNA of the CDR3: TGTGCCAGTAGTATTCTCTCCGGGACAGTCCCTCTAGAGACCCAGTACTTC.